The clone carrying this T cell receptor beta chain was seen at least ten times. This sample is part of a study of early T cells in non-severe SARS-CoV-2 infection. Trimming stripped 3 bases from V and 1 base from J, with 11 bases between. CDR1 KGHSH and CDR2 LQKENI come from the germline V gene. The CDR3 sequence is 15 residues long. MiXCR was run by TCRdb on the 5' RACE reads, yielding one entry per CDR3 protein. Of some 12,000 distinct CDR3 sequences detected, 4.8% appear once; the ten largest clones hold almost 10%. The specimen was whole blood. The genes are TRBV18 and TRBJ2-3; D is uncertain. The origin of this receptor is an adult who was a healthcare worker with PCR-confirmed SARS-CoV-2 infection or an uninfected control (not recorded which). The CDR3 loop is CASSPTVGGTDTQYF. CDR3 DNA sequence: TGTGCCAGCTCACCCACCGTCGGTGGCACAGATACGCAGTATTTT.